This T cell receptor delta chain was recovered during a study of γδ T cells in repeated Plasmodium falciparum infection. TCRdb reanalysed the multiplex PCR reads with CATT. The sample holds 53,000 or so delta-chain clones, roughly 2% seen once. Gammadelta T cells were flow-sorted from PBMC into Vgamma9/Vdelta2+ and Vdelta2-negative populations for bulk analysis. In the case of this clone: The protein TCRdb gives is from a much larger clone and does not agree with this DNA's translation at residue 3, likely a read error; the protein shown here comes from the DNA.

CDR1 is TSWWSYY, CDR2 QGS, per germline. The CDR3 length is 20 residues. The sequencing input was gamma-delta T cells from blood. The chain employs TRDV1 and TRDJ1; D might be TRDD3 (6 bases). Germline matching of the DNA provided the J gene here, since TCRdb leaves it blank. This clonotype was obtained from a pool of human donors (malaria-infected and uninfected, not separated). The CDR3 DNA follows: TGTGCTTTTGGGGAACTTCAGGTCCGGGGATGCCCCTATTACACCGATAAACTCATCTTT. Its protein is CAFGELQVRGCPYYTDKLIF.